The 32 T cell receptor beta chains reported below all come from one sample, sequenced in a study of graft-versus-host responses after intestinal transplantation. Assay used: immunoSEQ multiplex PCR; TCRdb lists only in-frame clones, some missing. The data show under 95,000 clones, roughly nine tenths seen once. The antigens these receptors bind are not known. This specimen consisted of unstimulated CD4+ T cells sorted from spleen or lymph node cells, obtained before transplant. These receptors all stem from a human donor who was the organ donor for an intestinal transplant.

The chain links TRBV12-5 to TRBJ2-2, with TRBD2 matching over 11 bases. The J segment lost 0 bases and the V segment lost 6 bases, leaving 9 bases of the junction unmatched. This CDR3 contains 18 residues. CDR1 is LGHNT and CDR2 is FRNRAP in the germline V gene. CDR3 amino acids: CASGESSGRAPNTGELFF. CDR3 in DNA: TGTGCTAGTGGCGAGAGTAGCGGGAGGGCGCCGAACACCGGGGAGCTGTTTTTT.

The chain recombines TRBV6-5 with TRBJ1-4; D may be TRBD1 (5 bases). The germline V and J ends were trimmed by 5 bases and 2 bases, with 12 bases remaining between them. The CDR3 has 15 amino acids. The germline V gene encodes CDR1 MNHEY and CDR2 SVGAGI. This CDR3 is CASSTGRVTNEKLFF. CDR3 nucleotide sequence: TGTGCCAGCAGTACCGGCAGGGTGACTAATGAAAAACTGTTTTTT.

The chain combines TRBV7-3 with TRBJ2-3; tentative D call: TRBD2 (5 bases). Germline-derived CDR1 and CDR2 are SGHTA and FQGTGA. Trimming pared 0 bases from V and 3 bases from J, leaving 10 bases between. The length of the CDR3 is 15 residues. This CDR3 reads CASSLTTGGTDTQYF. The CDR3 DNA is TGTGCCAGCAGCTTAACCACCGGAGGAACAGATACGCAGTATTTT. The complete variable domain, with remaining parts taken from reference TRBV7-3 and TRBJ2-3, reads GAGVSQTPSNKVTEKGKYVELRCDPISGHTALYWYRQSLGQGPEFLIYFQGTGAADDSGLPNDRFFAVRPEGSVSTLKIQRTERGDSAVYLCASSLTTGGTDTQYFGPGTRLTVL.

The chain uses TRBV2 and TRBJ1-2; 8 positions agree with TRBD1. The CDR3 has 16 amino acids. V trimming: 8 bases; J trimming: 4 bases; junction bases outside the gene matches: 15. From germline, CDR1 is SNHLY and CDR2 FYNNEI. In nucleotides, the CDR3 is TGTGCCAGCTCCAGGGGGCGGACAGGGAATACCTATGGCTACACCTTC. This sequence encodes CASSRGRTGNTYGYTF.

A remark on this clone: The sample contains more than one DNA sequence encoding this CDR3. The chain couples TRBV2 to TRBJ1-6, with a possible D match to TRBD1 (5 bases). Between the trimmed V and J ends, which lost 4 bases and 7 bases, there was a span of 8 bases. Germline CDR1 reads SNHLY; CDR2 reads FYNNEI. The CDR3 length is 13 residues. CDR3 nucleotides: TGTGCCAGCAGTGGGCAGGGAAATTCACCCCTCCACTTT. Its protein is CASSGQGNSPLHF.

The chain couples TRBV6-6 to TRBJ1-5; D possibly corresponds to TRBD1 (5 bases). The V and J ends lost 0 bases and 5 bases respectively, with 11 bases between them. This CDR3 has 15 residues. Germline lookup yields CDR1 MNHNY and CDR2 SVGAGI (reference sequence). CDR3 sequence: CASSYSRQRHQPQHF. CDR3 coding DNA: TGTGCCAGCAGTTACTCTAGACAGCGTCATCAGCCCCAGCATTTT.

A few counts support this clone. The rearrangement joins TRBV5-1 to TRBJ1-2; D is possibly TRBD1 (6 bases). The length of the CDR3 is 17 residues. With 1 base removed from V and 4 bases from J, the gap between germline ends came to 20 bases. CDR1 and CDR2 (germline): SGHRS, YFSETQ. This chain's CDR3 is CASSLTGTTGFGYGYTF. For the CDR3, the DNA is TGCGCCAGCAGCTTGACCGGCACGACAGGTTTCGGCTATGGCTACACCTTC.

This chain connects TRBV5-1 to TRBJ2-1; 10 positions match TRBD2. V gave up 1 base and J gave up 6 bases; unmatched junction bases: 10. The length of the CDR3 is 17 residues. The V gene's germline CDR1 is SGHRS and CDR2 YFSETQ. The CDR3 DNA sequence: TGCGCCAGCAGCTTGCGACTAAGGAGCGGGGGGGCCAATGAGCAGTTCTTC. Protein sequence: CASSLRLRSGGANEQFF.

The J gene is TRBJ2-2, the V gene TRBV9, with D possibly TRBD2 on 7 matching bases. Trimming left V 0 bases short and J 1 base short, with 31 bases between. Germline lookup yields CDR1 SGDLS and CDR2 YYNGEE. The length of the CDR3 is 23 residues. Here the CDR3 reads CASSVESLGGRALSNKNTGELFF. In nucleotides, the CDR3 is TGTGCCAGCAGCGTAGAGAGCCTAGGGGGGAGGGCCCTATCAAATAAGAACACCGGGGAGCTGTTTTTT.

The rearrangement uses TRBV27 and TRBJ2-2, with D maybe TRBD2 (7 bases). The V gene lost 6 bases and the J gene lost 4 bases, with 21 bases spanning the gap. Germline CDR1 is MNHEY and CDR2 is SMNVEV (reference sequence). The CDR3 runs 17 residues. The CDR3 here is CASSPGVGGRGTGELFF. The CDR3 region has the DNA TGTGCCAGCAGCCCGGGGGTGGGGGGGCGAGGCACCGGGGAGCTGTTTTTT.

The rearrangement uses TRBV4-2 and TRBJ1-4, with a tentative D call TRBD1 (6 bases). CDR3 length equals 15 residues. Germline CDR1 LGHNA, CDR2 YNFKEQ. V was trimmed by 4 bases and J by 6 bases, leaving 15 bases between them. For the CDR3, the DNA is TGTGCCAGCAGCCCGTTAGGGGGTGAGGATGAAAAACTGTTTTTT. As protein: CASSPLGGEDEKLFF.

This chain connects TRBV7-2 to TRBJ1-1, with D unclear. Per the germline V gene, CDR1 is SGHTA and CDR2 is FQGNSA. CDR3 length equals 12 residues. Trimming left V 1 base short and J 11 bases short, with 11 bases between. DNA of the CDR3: TGTGCCAGCAGCTTAGTAGCCAGATGGGCTTTCTTT. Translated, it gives CASSLVARWAFF.

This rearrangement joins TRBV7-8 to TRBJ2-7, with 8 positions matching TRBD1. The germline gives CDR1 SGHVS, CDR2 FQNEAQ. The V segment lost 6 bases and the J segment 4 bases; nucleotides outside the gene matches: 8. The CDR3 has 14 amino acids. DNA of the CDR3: TGTGCCAGCAGTAAGCCGACAGGGGATTACGAGCAGTACTTC. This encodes CASSKPTGDYEQYF.

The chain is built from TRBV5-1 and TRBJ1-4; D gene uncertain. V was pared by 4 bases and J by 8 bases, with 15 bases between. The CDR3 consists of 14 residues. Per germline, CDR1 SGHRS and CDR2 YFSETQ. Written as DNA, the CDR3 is TGCGCCAGCAGCCCGGGCGGGGAAGGAGAAAAACTGTTTTTT. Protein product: CASSPGGEGEKLFF.

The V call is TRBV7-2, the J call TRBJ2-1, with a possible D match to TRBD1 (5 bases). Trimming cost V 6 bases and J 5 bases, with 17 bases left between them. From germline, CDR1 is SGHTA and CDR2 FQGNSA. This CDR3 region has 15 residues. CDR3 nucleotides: TGTGCCAGCAGTTCATCTAAAGGGGTCCACAATGAGCAGTTCTTC. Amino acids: CASSSSKGVHNEQFF.

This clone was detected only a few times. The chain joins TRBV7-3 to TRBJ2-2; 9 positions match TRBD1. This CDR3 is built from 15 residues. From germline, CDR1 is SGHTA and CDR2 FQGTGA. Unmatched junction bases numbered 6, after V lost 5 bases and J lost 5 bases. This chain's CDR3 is CASSPHRGRTGELFF. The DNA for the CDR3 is TGTGCCAGCAGCCCGCACAGGGGGCGGACCGGGGAGCTGTTTTTT. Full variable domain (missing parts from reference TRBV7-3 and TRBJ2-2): GAGVSQTPSNKVTEKGKYVELRCDPISGHTALYWYRQSLGQGPEFLIYFQGTGAADDSGLPNDRFFAVRPEGSVSTLKIQRTERGDSAVYLCASSPHRGRTGELFFGEGSRLTVL.

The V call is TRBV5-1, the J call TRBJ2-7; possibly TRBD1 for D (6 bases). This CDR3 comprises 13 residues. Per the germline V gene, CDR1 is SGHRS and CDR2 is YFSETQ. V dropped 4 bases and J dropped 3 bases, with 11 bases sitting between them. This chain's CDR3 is CASSLGTNYEQYF. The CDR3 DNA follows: TGCGCCAGCAGCCTAGGGACAAACTACGAGCAGTACTTC.

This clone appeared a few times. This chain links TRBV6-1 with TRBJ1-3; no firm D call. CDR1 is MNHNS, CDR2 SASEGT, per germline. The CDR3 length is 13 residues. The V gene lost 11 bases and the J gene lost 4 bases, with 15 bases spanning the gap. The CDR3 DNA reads TGTGCCGCCGAGACCGCGGGGGGAAACACCATATATTTT. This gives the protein CAAETAGGNTIYF.

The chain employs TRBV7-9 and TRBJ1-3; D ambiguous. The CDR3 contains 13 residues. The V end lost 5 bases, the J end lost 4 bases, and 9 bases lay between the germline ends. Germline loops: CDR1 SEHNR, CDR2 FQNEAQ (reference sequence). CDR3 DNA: TGTGCCAGCAGCATACGCGGCGGAAACACCATATATTTT. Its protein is CASSIRGGNTIYF. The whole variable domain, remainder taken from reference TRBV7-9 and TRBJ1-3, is DTGVSQNPRHKITKRGQNVTFRCDPISEHNRLYWYRQTLGQGPEFLTYFQNEAQLEKSRLLSDRFSAERPKGSFSTLEIQRTEQGDSAMYLCASSIRGGNTIYFGEGSWLTVV.

CDR3 nucleotides: TGCGCCAGCAGCCATCCGGGACAGGGGGTCCCCTGGGCTTTCTTT. Its translation is CASSHPGQGVPWAFF. The rearrangement joins TRBV4-1 to TRBJ1-1; 11 positions match TRBD1. The ends lost 3 bases at V and 11 bases at J; junction bases unmatched: 11. This CDR3 contains 15 residues. Germline CDR1 MGHRA, CDR2 YSYEKL.

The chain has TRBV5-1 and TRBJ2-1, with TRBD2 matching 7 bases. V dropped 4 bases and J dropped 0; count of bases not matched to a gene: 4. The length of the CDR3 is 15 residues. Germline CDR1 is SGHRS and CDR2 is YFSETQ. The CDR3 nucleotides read TGCGCCAGCAGCCCGGCTAGCGGCTCCTACAATGAGCAGTTCTTC. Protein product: CASSPASGSYNEQFF.

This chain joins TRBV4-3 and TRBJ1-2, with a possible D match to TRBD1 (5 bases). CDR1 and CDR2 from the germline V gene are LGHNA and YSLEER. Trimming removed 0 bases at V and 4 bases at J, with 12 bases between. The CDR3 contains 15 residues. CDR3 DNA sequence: TGCGCCAGCAGCCAAGAGCTAGGGGCCGGCTATGGCTACACCTTC. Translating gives CASSQELGAGYGYTF.

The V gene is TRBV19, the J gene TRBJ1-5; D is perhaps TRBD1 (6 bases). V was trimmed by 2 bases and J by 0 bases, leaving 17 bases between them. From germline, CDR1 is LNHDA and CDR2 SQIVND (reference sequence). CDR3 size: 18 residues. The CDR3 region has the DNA TGTGCCAGTAGTATATTTTGGCTGGACAGTAATAGCAATCAGCCCCAGCATTTT. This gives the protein CASSIFWLDSNSNQPQHF.

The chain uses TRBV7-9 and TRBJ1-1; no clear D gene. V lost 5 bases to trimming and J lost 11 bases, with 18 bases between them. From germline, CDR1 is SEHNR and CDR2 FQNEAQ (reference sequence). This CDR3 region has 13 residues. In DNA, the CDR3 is TGTGCCAGCAGCCCAGCTCCCGCGTCGGGGGCTTTCTTT. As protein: CASSPAPASGAFF.

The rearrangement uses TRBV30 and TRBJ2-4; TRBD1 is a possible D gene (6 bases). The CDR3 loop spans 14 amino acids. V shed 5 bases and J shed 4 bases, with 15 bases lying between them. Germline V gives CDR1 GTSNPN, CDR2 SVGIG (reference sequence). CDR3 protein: CAWHREYAKNIQYF. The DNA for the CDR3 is TGTGCCTGGCACAGGGAGTACGCTAAAAACATTCAGTACTTC.

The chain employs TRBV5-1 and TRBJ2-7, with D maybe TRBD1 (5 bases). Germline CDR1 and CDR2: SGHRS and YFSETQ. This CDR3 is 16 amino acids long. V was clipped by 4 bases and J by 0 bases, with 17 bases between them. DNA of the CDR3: TGCGCCAGCAGCCCACCGGGCTTTAGGGGCTCCTACGAGCAGTACTTC. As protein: CASSPPGFRGSYEQYF. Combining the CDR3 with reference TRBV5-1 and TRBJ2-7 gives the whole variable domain KAGVTQTPRYLIKTRGQQVTLSCSPISGHRSVSWYQQTPGQGLQFLFEYFSETQRNKGNFPGRFSGRQFSNSRSEMNVSTLELGDSALYLCASSPPGFRGSYEQYFGPGTRLTVT.

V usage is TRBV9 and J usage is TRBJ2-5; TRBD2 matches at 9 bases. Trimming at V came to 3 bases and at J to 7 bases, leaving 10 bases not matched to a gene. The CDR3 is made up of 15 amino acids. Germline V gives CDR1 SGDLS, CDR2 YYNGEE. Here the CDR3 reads CASSGGLASAGTQYF. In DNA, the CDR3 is TGTGCCAGCAGCGGCGGACTAGCGTCGGCAGGGACCCAGTACTTC. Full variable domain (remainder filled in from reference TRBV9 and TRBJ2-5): DSGVTQTPKHLITATGQRVTLRCSPRSGDLSVYWYQQSLDQGLQFLIQYYNGEERAKGNILERFSAQQFPDLHSELNLSSLELGDSALYFCASSGGLASAGTQYFGPGTRLLVL.

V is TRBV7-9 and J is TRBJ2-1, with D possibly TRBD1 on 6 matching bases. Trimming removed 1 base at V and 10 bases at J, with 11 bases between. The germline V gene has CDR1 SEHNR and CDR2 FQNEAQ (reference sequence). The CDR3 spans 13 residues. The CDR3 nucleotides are TGTGCCAGCAGCTTAGGGACAGCGCACGAGCAGTTCTTC. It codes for CASSLGTAHEQFF.

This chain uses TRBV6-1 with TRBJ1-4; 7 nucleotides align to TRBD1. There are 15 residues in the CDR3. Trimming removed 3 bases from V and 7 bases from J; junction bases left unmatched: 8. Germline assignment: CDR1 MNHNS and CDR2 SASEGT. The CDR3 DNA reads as TGTGCCAGCAGTGATCAGCTACAGGGGCGTGAAAAACTGTTTTTT. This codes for CASSDQLQGREKLFF.

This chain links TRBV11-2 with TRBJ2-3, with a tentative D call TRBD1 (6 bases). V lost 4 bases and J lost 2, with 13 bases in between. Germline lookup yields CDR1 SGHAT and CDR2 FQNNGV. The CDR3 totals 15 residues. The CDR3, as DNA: TGTGCCAGCAGCTCCCGGGACACTAACACAGATACGCAGTATTTT. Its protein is CASSSRDTNTDTQYF.

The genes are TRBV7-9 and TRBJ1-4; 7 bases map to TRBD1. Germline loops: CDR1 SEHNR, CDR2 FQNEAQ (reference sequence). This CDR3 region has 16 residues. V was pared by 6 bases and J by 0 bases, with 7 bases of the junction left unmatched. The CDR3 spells CASRLTTGPTNEKLFF. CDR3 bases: TGTGCCAGCAGACTGACGACAGGGCCAACTAATGAAAAACTGTTTTTT.

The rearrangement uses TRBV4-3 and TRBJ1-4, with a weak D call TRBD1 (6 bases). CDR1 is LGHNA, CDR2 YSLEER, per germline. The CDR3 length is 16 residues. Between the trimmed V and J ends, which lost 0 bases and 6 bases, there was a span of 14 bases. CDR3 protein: CASSQEGGGKHEKLFF. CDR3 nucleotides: TGCGCCAGCAGCCAAGAGGGAGGGGGGAAGCATGAAAAACTGTTTTTT.